These 6 T cell receptor beta chains were sequenced from one sample in a study of CD8+CD57+ T cells in acquired aplastic anemia. Genomic DNA served as template for TCR beta VDJ and CDR3 profiling. TCRdb reprocessed the reads with MiXCR, giving one entry per CDR3 protein. Of 150,000 or so distinct CDR3 sequences listed, just over 50% are singletons. Patients sequenced had flow cytometry evidence of CD8+CD57+ cell expansion. The sequenced sample was sorted CD4+, CD8+, or CD8+CD57+ T cells (not recorded which) from PBMCs. These receptors were obtained from a human donor with aplastic anemia.

About this clonotype: A much larger clone lies a single base off, so this may be a read error. It is likely a read error, because the conserved phenylalanine at the end of the CDR3 is missing. V is TRBV5-1 and J is TRBJ2-3; 11 bases line up with TRBD1. V was clipped by 4 bases and J by 1 base; unmatched bases: 5. The CDR3 extends over 16 amino acids. The germline V gene encodes CDR1 SGHRS and CDR2 YFSETQ. The CDR3 loop is CASSVGTGGGTDTQYL. DNA of the CDR3: TGCGCCAGCAGCGTCGGGACAGGGGGGGGCACAGATACGCAGTATTTG.

This chain joins TRBV27 and TRBJ2-1; possible D gene TRBD1, 6 bases. Trimming cost V 2 bases and J 5 bases, with 10 bases left between them. Germline assignment: CDR1 MNHEY and CDR2 SMNVEV (reference sequence). The CDR3 consists of 14 residues. The DNA for the CDR3 is TGTGCCAGCAGTTTAACAGGGTTCCACAATGAGCAGTTCTTC. Translation gives CASSLTGFHNEQFF.

The gene calls are TRBV20-1 and TRBJ1-1; D unclear. Trimming shortened V by 2 bases and J by 0 bases, and 7 bases separated the two germline ends. The CDR3 loop spans 13 amino acids. Germline loops: CDR1 DFQATT, CDR2 SNEGSKA (reference sequence). The CDR3 nucleotides read TGCAGTGCTAGAATCTCACTGAACACTGAAGCTTTCTTT. This encodes CSARISLNTEAFF.

This chain connects TRBV6-4 to TRBJ1-1; no clear D gene. This CDR3 has 14 amino acids. Deletions cut 2 bases from V and 1 base from J, with 8 bases between. Germline loops: CDR1 MRHNA, CDR2 SNTAGT. The CDR3 sequence is CASSDTSRNTEAFF. The CDR3 DNA sequence: TGTGCCAGCAGTGACACCTCAAGGAACACTGAAGCTTTCTTT.

The chain has TRBV7-2 and TRBJ1-5; D not resolved. CDR3 length: 13 amino acids. V was cut by 6 bases and J by 3 bases, with 9 bases left in between. Germline V gene lookup returns CDR1 SGHTA and CDR2 FQGNSA. Written as DNA, the CDR3 is TGTGCCAGCAGTTACGACCCCAATCAGCCCCAGCATTTT. This sequence encodes CASSYDPNQPQHF.

This rearrangement joins TRBV10-1 to TRBJ2-2; maybe TRBD2 (6 bases). CDR3 length: 16 residues. The V end lost 0 bases, the J end lost 6 bases, and 14 bases lay between the germline ends. The germline CDR1 and CDR2 sequences are WNHNN and SYGVQD (reference sequence). As DNA, the CDR3 is TGCGCCAGCAGTGAGTCCAGTGGCAGGGAGGCCGGGGAGCTGTTTTTT. It codes for CASSESSGREAGELFF.